A selection of T cell receptor beta chains follows, all from one sample in a study of blood T cell repertoires in COVID-19. Generated by immunoSEQ multiplex PCR, the TCRdb table keeps only in-frame clones and is missing some. The table lists roughly 180,000 clones, roughly nine tenths of them singletons, with roughly 20% in the top ten. Sample: peripheral blood. The receptors here all came from a man in his 70s with active or convalescent COVID-19. CDR3s include the opening cysteine and the closing phenylalanine or tryptophan. A D gene is named only where the DNA matches it firmly. Clone size, where shown, is once, few, many, or a class for clones that have expanded.

TRBJ2-7,-,TRBV19,14,TRBD1,TGTGCCAGTAGGAGGGACAGGGGAACCTACGAGCAGTACTTC,CASRRDRGTYEQYF
TRBJ2-3,-,TRBV7-3,14,TRBD2,TGTGCCAGCAGCTTAACGGGAGGGGTGGATACGCAGTATTTT,CASSLTGGVDTQYF
TRBJ2-7,-,TRBV11-3,15,TRBD1,TGTGCCAGCAGCGGCTCGGACAGGGCATCCTACGAGCAGTACTTC,CASSGSDRASYEQYF
TRBJ1-1,-,TRBV11-2,15,TRBD1,TGTGCCAGCAGCTCACCCCGGACAGGGTCCACTGAAGCTTTCTTT,CASSSPRTGSTEAFF
TRBJ2-7,once,TRBV25-1,15,TRBD1,TGTGCCAGCAGTGAACTAGGGACAGGGTCAGACGAGCAGTACTTC,CASSELGTGSDEQYF
TRBJ1-4,-,TRBV4-1,15,TRBD1,TGCGCCAGCAGCCAAGATAGGACAGGGGATGAAAAACTGTTTTTT,CASSQDRTGDEKLFF
TRBJ1-6,-,TRBV11-2,18,-,TGTGCCAGCAGCTTATTAAATTTTCTTGGACAGTCTAATTCACCCCTCCACTTT,CASSLLNFLGQSNSPLHF
TRBJ2-1,-,TRBV7-2,15,-,TGTGCCAGCAGCTTACAGGGGAGCTCCTACAATGAGCAGTTCTTC,CASSLQGSSYNEQFF
TRBJ1-2,-,TRBV6-1,12,-,TGTGCCAGCAGTGACAGGGTTTATGGCTACACCTTC,CASSDRVYGYTF
TRBJ2-1,-,TRBV7-3,17,-,TGTGCCAGCAGCTTAATGTCCGGTTTGAGCTCCTACAATGAGCAGTTCTTC,CASSLMSGLSSYNEQFF
TRBJ2-5,-,TRBV7-2,12,TRBD2,TGTGCCAGCAGCTTACTAGCGGGGGCCCTGTACTTC,CASSLLAGALYF
TRBJ1-2,-,TRBV11-2,17,TRBD1,TGTGCCAGCAGCTCCGGGGACCGAGACAGGGGCAGGGTCGGCTACACCTTC,CASSSGDRDRGRVGYTF
TRBJ1-6,-,TRBV5-1,16,TRBD1,TGCGCCAGCAGCTTGAGGCCGGGACAGGGAGGATCACCCCTCCACTTT,CASSLRPGQGGSPLHF
TRBJ1-1,-,TRBV29-1,11,-,TGCAGCGCTGAGGACAGTGCTGAAGCTTTCTTT,CSAEDSAEAFF
TRBJ1-2,once,TRBV28,15,-,TGTGCCAGCAGGGTCGGGCAGGGGAAGATTCATGGCTACACCTTC,CASRVGQGKIHGYTF
TRBJ2-2,-,TRBV27,15,-,TGTGCCAGCAGTTTATACGGGGTAGTTCGCGGGGAGCTGTTTTTT,CASSLYGVVRGELFF
TRBJ2-7,-,TRBV24-1,15,-,TGTGCCACCAGTGATTCCGGGACGGGGGCCTACGAGCAGTACTTC,CATSDSGTGAYEQYF
TRBJ2-1,-,TRBV19,16,TRBD2,TGTGCCAGTAGTAGGACTAGCGGGAGGGCCTCGAATGAGCAGTTCTTC,CASSRTSGRASNEQFF
TRBJ2-4,-,TRBV7-2,14,TRBD1,TGTGCCAGCAGCCCACGACAGGGGGTAAAACTTCAGTACTTC,CASSPRQGVKLQYF
TRBJ2-2,once,TRBV7-9,16,TRBD1,TGTGCCAGCAGCTTAACCCACCAGGGGGCGTCCGGGGAGCTGTTTTTT,CASSLTHQGASGELFF
TRBJ1-2,-,TRBV19,13,-,TGTGCCAGTGCATCCGGCGGAGATCGGGGCTACACCTTC,CASASGGDRGYTF
TRBJ1-1,-,TRBV20-1,15,-,TGCAGTGCTAGTCCAGCCTACGGGGGGAACACTGAAGCTTTCTTT,CSASPAYGGNTEAFF
TRBJ1-1,-,TRBV5-1,14,TRBD1,TGCGCCAGCAGCTCGGGACAGAGCAACCTGGGGGCTTTCTTT,CASSSGQSNLGAFF
TRBJ1-1,-,TRBV28,15,-,TGTGCCAGCAGTTTACCGACAGCTCTGAACACTGAAGCTTTCTTT,CASSLPTALNTEAFF
TRBJ1-2,-,TRBV6-5,13,-,TGTGCCAGCACCCGGACAGCTTTCTATGGCTACACCTTC,CASTRTAFYGYTF
TRBJ1-1,-,TRBV19,11,TRBD1,TGTGCCAGTAGGGGACAGAAGGAAGCTTTCTTT,CASRGQKEAFF
TRBJ2-7,-,TRBV19,14,-,TGTGCCAGTCGTCCGGAACAGGGGGGGTACGAGCAGTACTTC,CASRPEQGGYEQYF
TRBJ1-5,-,TRBV24-1,17,-,TGTGCCACCGTCCTGGGGAGGGCGGGGTATAGCAATCAGCCCCAGCATTTT,CATVLGRAGYSNQPQHF
TRBJ2-7,-,TRBV7-9,13,TRBD1,TGTGCCAGCAGGTATAGACAGGGGGTCGAGCAGTACTTC,CASRYRQGVEQYF
TRBJ1-1,-,TRBV5-4,14,-,TGTGCCAGCAGCCCCTCCCTCGCACCAGGAGAAGCTTTCTTT,CASSPSLAPGEAFF
TRBJ1-2,-,TRBV30,14,-,TGTGCCTGGAGTGTACAGGTGACAAACTATGGCTACACCTTC,CAWSVQVTNYGYTF